A single sample gave rise to the 9 T cell receptor beta chains below, sequenced in a study of cytomegalovirus exposure and HLA in healthy donors. Use of 60 Vbeta and 13 Jbeta primers characterized the PCR. Profiling relied on immunoSEQ multiplex PCR, and the TCRdb table lists in-frame clones only, not all of them. The sample holds 150,000 to 200,000 clones, roughly 78% seen once. Sequencing input: PBMCs. The receptors stem from a woman between 40 and 50 years old in good health and CMV-seronegative.

This clone was observed a handful of times. The same CDR3 also results from other DNA sequences found in this sample. CDR3 sequence reads: CASSATGSSNQPQHF. Here the CDR3 DNA reads TGTGCCAGCAGCGCGACAGGGTCTAGCAATCAGCCCCAGCATTTT. The V call is TRBV7-9, the J call TRBJ1-5, with 7 bases fitting TRBD1. J lost 0 bases, V lost 5 bases, and 4 bases had no gene match. The CDR3 consists of 15 residues. The V gene's germline CDR1 is SEHNR and CDR2 FQNEAQ (reference sequence).

The chain combines TRBV28 with TRBJ2-2; TRBD2 aligns across 8 bases. The V gene's germline CDR1 is MDHEN and CDR2 SYDVKM. Trimming removed 11 bases from V and 5 bases from J; junction bases left unmatched: 22. The CDR3 is made up of 18 amino acids. The CDR3 bases are TGTGCCTACAGCGCCTCGCTAGCGGGCCCCCGCGATACCGGGGAGCTGTTTTTT. Translating gives CAYSASLAGPRDTGELFF.

A single count supports this clone. The chain is built from TRBV25-1 and TRBJ2-3; 10 nucleotides align to TRBD2. In germline, CDR1 is MGHDK, CDR2 SYGVNS. V shed 5 bases and J 0 bases; nucleotides not matched to a gene: 2. The CDR3 contains 15 residues. CDR3 bases: TGTGCCAGCAGTTCAGCGGGAGGGAGCACAGATACGCAGTATTTT. Amino acid sequence: CASSSAGGSTDTQYF.

The V gene is TRBV20-1, the J gene TRBJ2-3; D remains ambiguous. The CDR3 covers 11 residues. The ends were cut back, 3 bases at V and 5 bases at J, with 6 bases in the middle. Per the germline V gene, CDR1 is DFQATT and CDR2 is SNEGSKA (reference sequence). The DNA for the CDR3 is TGCAGTGCTAGGGCAGGAGATACGCAGTATTTT. It encodes CSARAGDTQYF.

The rearrangement joins TRBV10-3 to TRBJ2-7; D unresolved. V lost 10 bases and J 4 bases, leaving 11 bases between the germline ends. The germline gives CDR1 ENHRY, CDR2 SYGVKD. CDR3 length equals 11 residues. As DNA, the CDR3 is TGTGCCAGCAGAACGCTATACGAGCAGTACTTC. Protein sequence: CASRTLYEQYF.

The genes are TRBV2 and TRBJ2-7; D is perhaps TRBD2 (6 bases). Trimming pared 7 bases from V and 0 bases from J, leaving 16 bases between. This CDR3 has 15 amino acids. Germline CDR1 SNHLY, CDR2 FYNNEI. In DNA, the CDR3 is TGTGCCAGCAACCCCTCACGGGGGAGCTCCTACGAGCAGTACTTC. Translation: CASNPSRGSSYEQYF.

About this clone: Germline is not matched at one junction end, which may reflect a read error. The chain uses TRBV28 and TRBJ2-7, with 7 bases that match TRBD1. Germline assignment: CDR1 MDHEN and CDR2 SYDVKM. The CDR3 covers 12 residues. The CDR3 here is CASRDSAYGQYF. CDR3 DNA: TGTGCCAGCCGGGACAGTGCCTACGGGCAGTACTTC.

The chain employs TRBV5-4 and TRBJ2-7, with 9 nucleotides matching TRBD1. CDR3 size: 16 residues. J was trimmed by 6 bases and V by 2 bases; bases with no gene match: 12. Per germline, CDR1 SGHNT and CDR2 YYREEE (reference sequence). CDR3 nucleotides: TGTGCCAGCAGCTTTCCGAGGGGACAGGGAACCAGCGAGCAGTACTTC. Translation: CASSFPRGQGTSEQYF.

This rearrangement joins TRBV15 to TRBJ1-1, with a tentative D call TRBD1 (5 bases). The CDR3 totals 15 residues. Trimming pared 0 bases from V and 8 bases from J, leaving 16 bases between. Germline values: CDR1 LNHNV, CDR2 YYDKDF (reference sequence). CDR3 bases: TGTGCCACCAGCAGAGATAAGGGGTGGGGCGCGGAAGCTTTCTTT. Translated, it gives CATSRDKGWGAEAFF. The full variable domain, its missing parts supplied by reference TRBV15 and TRBJ1-1, is DAMVIQNPRYQVTQFGKPVTLSCSQTLNHNVMYWYQQKSSQAPKLLFHYYDKDFNNEADTPDNFQSRRPNTSFCFLDIRSPGLGDTAMYLCATSRDKGWGAEAFFGQGTRLTVV.